The 3 T cell receptor beta chains in this list originate from one sample, sequenced in a study of synovial regulatory T cells in juvenile arthritis. Method: immunoSEQ multiplex PCR; TCRdb's copy keeps in-frame clones and lacks some. In total, the table holds roughly 9,100 clones. Sequencing was done on a sample of Treg cells from blood. The subset is: remaining (HLA-DR-negative) circulating blood Treg cells. These receptors all stem from a donor aged 2 to 35 with juvenile idiopathic arthritis.

The V call is TRBV11-2, the J call TRBJ1-1. The CDR3 totals 17 residues. A DNA sequence was not provided. Germline CDR1 reads SGHAT; CDR2 reads FQNNGV. The CDR3 protein is CASSWRTGPGMNTEAFF.

The V call is TRBV20-1, the J call TRBJ2-1; with no DNA, the TCRdb D assignment of TRBD2 cannot be verified. Germline V gene data show CDR1 as DFQATT and CDR2 as SNEGSKA (reference sequence). The CDR3 is made up of 11 amino acids. No DNA is given. CDR3 loop: CSAFLYNEQFF.

The V and J genes are TRBV30 and TRBJ1-3; TCRdb indicates TRBD1, and absent DNA this call remains unverified. CDR1 and CDR2 from the germline V gene are GTSNPN and SVGIG (reference sequence). CDR3 length: 16 residues. No DNA has been recorded. CDR3: CAWSVPFRYAGNTIYF.